Shown below are 29 T cell receptor beta chains from a single sample sequenced in a study of blood T cell repertoires in COVID-19. Sequencing used immunoSEQ multiplex PCR; TCRdb keeps in-frame clones, though not all of them. The sample lists 120,000 or so clones, 75% to 85% occurring once. Sequenced sample: peripheral blood. The receptors derive from a woman aged 45-60 years with acute or convalescent COVID-19.

This clone has more than one count but fewer than ten. The rearrangement links TRBV18 to TRBJ1-5; 8 positions agree with TRBD1. CDR1 is KGHSH, CDR2 LQKENI, per germline. This CDR3 is built from 14 residues. V dropped 3 bases and J dropped 7; count of bases not matched to a gene: 5. The CDR3, as DNA: TGTGCCAGCTCACCCGGACAGGGAACCCAGCCCCAGCATTTT. This translates into CASSPGQGTQPQHF.

The V gene is TRBV6-5, the J gene TRBJ1-2; possibly TRBD1 for D (6 bases). CDR3 length equals 13 residues. Germline V CDR1 and CDR2: MNHEY, SVGAGI. Trimming took off 8 bases at V and 5 bases at J, with 15 bases between the two ends. In nucleotides, the CDR3 is TGTGCCAGCGGTAGGGGGGGCGGGTATGGCTACACCTTC. Encoded protein: CASGRGGGYGYTF.

This sequence joins TRBV4-2 and TRBJ2-1; the match to TRBD2 covers 11 bases. This CDR3 has 18 residues. The V gene end was trimmed by 0 bases and the J gene end by 7 bases; junction bases not matched to a gene: 11. The germline V gene encodes CDR1 LGHNA and CDR2 YNFKEQ. The CDR3 region has the DNA TGTGCCAGCAGCCAAGATCACCTTAGCGGGGGGGCCGTAAATGAGCAGTTCTTC. Its translation is CASSQDHLSGGAVNEQFF.

The chain carries TRBV7-2 and TRBJ2-4; 10 bases line up with TRBD2. The germline gives CDR1 SGHTA, CDR2 FQGNSA. Trimming removed 5 bases from V and 4 bases from J; junction bases left unmatched: 8. The CDR3 runs to 16 residues. CDR3 sequence reads: CASSPSRTSGKNIQYF. The CDR3 DNA reads TGTGCCAGCAGCCCATCCAGGACTAGCGGAAAAAACATTCAGTACTTC.

The chain's CDR3 is CASSPDQVSNQPQHF. In DNA form, the CDR3 reads TGTGCCAGTAGTCCAGACCAGGTTAGCAATCAGCCCCAGCATTTT. The V and J genes are TRBV19 and TRBJ1-5; no reliable D call. This CDR3 spans 15 amino acids. Germline CDR1 is LNHDA and CDR2 is SQIVND (reference sequence). V was clipped by 5 bases and J by 0 bases, with 11 bases between them.

A few counts support this clone. V usage is TRBV30 and J usage is TRBJ1-5; the match to TRBD1 covers 8 bases. V shed 3 bases, J shed 6 bases, and the junction held 4 bases outside the gene matches. Germline V gene sequence: CDR1 GTSNPN, CDR2 SVGIG (reference sequence). This CDR3 has 13 residues. The CDR3 spells CAWSSGGGQPQHF. Here the CDR3 DNA reads TGTGCCTGGAGCTCAGGGGGCGGTCAGCCCCAGCATTTT.

V and J are TRBV9 and TRBJ1-1; the D gene is possibly TRBD1 (6 bases). CDR1 is SGDLS, CDR2 YYNGEE, per germline. V lost 5 bases and J 4 bases, leaving 15 bases between the germline ends. The CDR3 sequence is 14 residues long. The CDR3: CASRDWDTSTEAFF. Written as DNA, the CDR3 is TGTGCCAGCAGGGATTGGGACACCAGCACTGAAGCTTTCTTT.

Relative to its sample, this clone is medium-sized. The chain carries TRBV19 and TRBJ2-1; 11 bases map to TRBD2. Germline V CDR1 and CDR2: LNHDA, SQIVND (reference sequence). The CDR3 loop spans 14 amino acids. V trimming: 9 bases; J trimming: 4 bases; junction bases outside the gene matches: 5. The CDR3 here is CASGLAGGYNEQFF. In DNA form, the CDR3 reads TGTGCCAGCGGTCTAGCGGGAGGTTACAATGAGCAGTTCTTC.

With respect to this clone: One end of the junction varies from germline; a read error may be responsible. The V gene is TRBV2, the J gene TRBJ2-4, with a weak D call TRBD1 (5 bases). The V gene's germline CDR1 is SNHLY and CDR2 FYNNEI. This CDR3 has 16 residues. The CDR3 region is CASSEDRNIAKNIQYF. CDR3 bases: TGTGCCAGCAGCGAAGACAGAAATATAGCCAAAAACATTCAGTACTTC.

This chain connects TRBV3-1 (or the pseudogene TRBV3-2) to TRBJ2-5, with D possibly TRBD2 on 6 matching bases. Trimming shortened V by 4 bases and J by 2 bases, and 14 bases separated the two germline ends. The germline V gene encodes CDR1 LGHDT and CDR2 YNNKEL (reference sequence). The CDR3 has 15 amino acids. DNA of the CDR3: TGTGCCAGCAGCCGAACACGGGACTTACAAGAGACCCAGTACTTC. As protein: CASSRTRDLQETQYF.

This clone was seen a few times. V and J are TRBV28 and TRBJ1-3; the D is unclear. CDR3 size: 14 residues. The V end was cut by 8 bases, the J end by 3 bases, with 14 bases between. CDR1 is MDHEN and CDR2 is SYDVKM in the germline V gene. This CDR3 is CASSTTGGGNTIYF. In nucleotides, the CDR3 is TGTGCCAGCTCGACGACGGGAGGTGGAAACACCATATATTTT.

The chain is built from TRBV2 and TRBJ1-5, with D maybe TRBD1 (5 bases). The CDR3 runs to 15 residues. The germline V gene has CDR1 SNHLY and CDR2 FYNNEI. V lost 4 bases and J lost 0, with 10 bases in between. CDR3: CASSAQGNSNQPQHF. CDR3 bases: TGTGCCAGCAGTGCCCAGGGAAATAGCAATCAGCCCCAGCATTTT.

The chain is built from TRBV7-6 and TRBJ1-1, with D perhaps TRBD1 (5 bases). Germline V gives CDR1 SGHVS, CDR2 FNYEAQ. The V gene lost 5 bases and the J gene lost 1 base, with 11 bases spanning the gap. There are 14 residues in the CDR3. This chain's CDR3 is CASSMGQENTEAFF. CDR3 coding DNA: TGTGCCAGCAGCATGGGGCAGGAGAACACTGAAGCTTTCTTT.

The chain uses TRBV6-6 and TRBJ1-5, with a tentative D call TRBD1 (5 bases). Per germline, CDR1 MNHNY and CDR2 SVGAGI (reference sequence). V was pared by 0 bases and J by 5 bases, with 14 bases between. The CDR3 length is 16 residues. CDR3 sequence reads: CASSYSIGGEDQPQHF. DNA for the CDR3: TGTGCCAGCAGTTACTCGATCGGGGGGGAAGATCAGCCCCAGCATTTT.

V usage is TRBV15 and J usage is TRBJ2-7, with D maybe TRBD2 (5 bases). V was cut by 5 bases and J by 0 bases, with 11 bases left in between. Germline CDR1 LNHNV, CDR2 YYDKDF (reference sequence). The CDR3 runs to 14 residues. CDR3 protein: CATSRLGNSYEQYF. Here the CDR3 DNA reads TGTGCCACCAGCCGGCTCGGGAACTCCTACGAGCAGTACTTC.

This clone was seen just once. This chain connects TRBV15 to TRBJ1-3, with D possibly matching TRBD1 (5 bases). The germline gives CDR1 LNHNV, CDR2 YYDKDF (reference sequence). The CDR3 is made up of 20 amino acids. V lost 0 bases, J lost 2 bases, and 23 bases lay in between. CDR3 in amino acids: CATSRDQVGPPGVAGNTIYF. The DNA of the CDR3 is TGTGCCACCAGCAGAGATCAAGTGGGACCTCCGGGGGTAGCTGGAAACACCATATATTTT.

V gene TRBV18 combines with J gene TRBJ1-1; maybe TRBD1 (5 bases). Trimming cost V 2 bases and J 5 bases, with 15 bases left between them. Germline loops: CDR1 KGHSH, CDR2 LQKENI. This CDR3 contains 15 residues. The CDR3 sequence: CASSPSTGGGTEAFF. The CDR3, as DNA: TGTGCCAGCTCACCATCCACGGGGGGAGGGACTGAAGCTTTCTTT.

This clone has just a few counts. The J gene is TRBJ1-6, the V gene TRBV3-1 (or the pseudogene TRBV3-2); 10 nucleotides match TRBD1. V shed 0 bases and J 8 bases; nucleotides not matched to a gene: 7. From germline, CDR1 is LGHDT and CDR2 YNNKEL (reference sequence). The CDR3 totals 17 residues. The CDR3 nucleotides are TGTGCCAGCAGCCAAGAGGAAGGGGGACAGGGGTATTCACCCCTCCACTTT. This translates into CASSQEEGGQGYSPLHF.

This chain uses TRBV7-9 with TRBJ1-2; D unclear. The V end was cut by 5 bases, the J end by 3 bases, with 10 bases between. The CDR3 has 13 amino acids. Germline V gene sequence: CDR1 SEHNR, CDR2 FQNEAQ (reference sequence). The CDR3 loop reads CASSRGGDYGYTF. The DNA for the CDR3 is TGTGCCAGCAGCCGAGGCGGGGACTATGGCTACACCTTC.

This chain uses TRBV6-5 with TRBJ1-1; a possible D gene is TRBD1 (6 bases). The germline CDR1 and CDR2 sequences are MNHEY and SVGAGI. This CDR3 is 14 amino acids long. The V end lost 5 bases, the J end lost 1 base, and 11 bases lay between the germline ends. CDR3 amino acids: CASSRTVTNTEAFF. The CDR3 bases are TGTGCCAGCAGTCGGACAGTTACGAACACTGAAGCTTTCTTT.

This clone was detected once. This sequence joins TRBV19 and TRBJ1-2; D possibly corresponds to TRBD1 (5 bases). This CDR3 region has 16 residues. Trimming stripped 7 bases from V and 5 bases from J, with 23 bases between. Per the germline V gene, CDR1 is LNHDA and CDR2 is SQIVND (reference sequence). The CDR3 protein is CASTPANTGQKYGYTF. For the CDR3, the DNA is TGTGCCAGTACACCGGCAAACACAGGACAAAAATATGGCTACACCTTC.

This clone was counted a few times. The chain combines TRBV6-4 with TRBJ2-1; 7 bases are shared with TRBD2. The germline V gene has CDR1 MRHNA and CDR2 SNTAGT. V lost 6 bases to trimming and J lost 0 bases; unmatched junction nucleotides: 5. This CDR3 region has 15 residues. CDR3 bases: TGTGCCAGCAGCCTAGCGGTTAGCTCCTACAATGAGCAGTTCTTC. Translation: CASSLAVSSYNEQFF.

The count of this clone is one. J is TRBJ1-2 and V is TRBV11-2; D gene uncertain. The CDR3 is 13 residues long. The V end lost 5 bases, the J end lost 2 bases, and 9 bases lay between the germline ends. Germline-derived CDR1 and CDR2 are SGHAT and FQNNGV. The CDR3 is CASSPDKNYGYTF. In DNA, the CDR3 is TGTGCCAGCAGCCCCGACAAGAACTATGGCTACACCTTC.

The CDR3 here is CASSLWETETQYF. For the CDR3, the DNA is TGTGCCAGCAGCTTGTGGGAGACAGAGACCCAGTACTTC. The V gene is TRBV7-2, the J gene TRBJ2-5; a possible D gene is TRBD2 (5 bases). This CDR3 comprises 13 residues. The germline V gene encodes CDR1 SGHTA and CDR2 FQGNSA. Trimming took off 3 bases at V and 4 bases at J, with 9 bases between the two ends.

Worth noting for this clone: This CDR3 is also generated by other DNA sequences in the sample. The chain carries TRBV5-1 and TRBJ1-1; 8 bases agree with TRBD1. Germline loops: CDR1 SGHRS, CDR2 YFSETQ. With V trimmed by 2 bases and J by 5 bases, 5 bases remained unmatched. The CDR3 spans 14 residues. DNA for the CDR3: TGCGCCAGCAGCTTCCAGGGGGCTGGGACTGAAGCTTTCTTT. This translates into CASSFQGAGTEAFF.

The rearrangement uses TRBV6-5 and TRBJ2-7, with TRBD1 matching over 7 bases. The CDR3 has 15 amino acids. CDR1 MNHEY and CDR2 SVGAGI come from the germline V gene. The ends lost 7 bases at V and 2 bases at J; junction bases unmatched: 11. CDR3 bases: TGTGCCAGCACCCCCCTACAGGGGCAGGCCTACGAGCAGTACTTC. Protein product: CASTPLQGQAYEQYF.

J is TRBJ1-2 and V is TRBV12-3 or TRBV12-4; D might be TRBD1 (5 bases). V lost 4 bases and J lost 3, with 6 bases in between. The CDR3 totals 12 residues. CDR3 DNA sequence: TGTGCCAGCAGTTGGGGGGACTATGGCTACACCTTC. Amino acid sequence: CASSWGDYGYTF.

This chain joins TRBV5-4 and TRBJ1-3; 7 positions match TRBD1. This CDR3 contains 14 residues. The trim removed 4 bases at V and 2 bases at J, leaving 3 bases unmatched. The V gene's germline CDR1 is SGHNT and CDR2 YYREEE (reference sequence). As DNA, the CDR3 is TGTGCCAGCAGCCGAACAGGGGCTGGAAACACCATATATTTT. Translation: CASSRTGAGNTIYF.

This clone was seen only once. The chain links TRBV7-3 to TRBJ1-1, with D hard to call. The CDR3 runs 13 residues. V lost 5 bases to trimming and J lost 3 bases, with 10 bases between them. The germline CDR1 and CDR2 sequences are SGHTA and FQGTGA. CDR3 region: CASSQDKDTEAFF. CDR3 bases: TGTGCCAGCAGCCAAGACAAAGACACTGAAGCTTTCTTT.